This TCR beta chain is drawn from a study of blood T cell repertoires in COVID-19. In terms of age and location, participants ranged from roughly 18 to 90 years and lived in about 25 US areas. Donors in Cohort 3 who had recovered were those with two negative PCRs, healthcare professional clearance, or resolution of their symptoms. Some clones are missing from TCRdb's copy, which holds only in-frame ones; the method was immunoSEQ multiplex PCR. The profile shows a few hundred thousand clones, 80% to 90% of them singletons. This CDR3 is built from 13 residues. V was pared by 7 bases and J by 5 bases, with 12 bases between. Germline V gene sequence: CDR1 MDHEN, CDR2 SYDVKM.

The chain employs TRBV28 and TRBJ1-5, with D perhaps TRBD1 (5 bases). This clonotype was sampled from a man aged 30 to 45 who had recovered from COVID-19. Material for sequencing was PBMCs or T cells enriched from blood (not recorded which). The CDR3 reads CASIGQGDQPQHF. For the CDR3, the DNA is TGTGCCAGCATCGGCCAGGGCGATCAGCCCCAGCATTTT.